This is a list of T cell receptor beta chains from one sample in a study of T cells in Graves' hyperthyroidism and ophthalmopathy. TCRdb processed the multiplex PCR reads anew with MiXCR; each CDR3 protein has one entry. This sample carries 400,000 to 600,000 distinct CDR3 sequences, roughly a sixth of them seen once, and the ten largest clones take 29%. Sequenced sample: blood. All receptors come from a woman aged 25 to 39 with Graves' ophthalmopathy. The CDR3 runs from the conserved cysteine through the conserved F or W. A D gene is named only where the DNA matches it firmly. Some rows mark clone size as missing; the rest say once, few, many or name a class of expanded clone.

TRBV19	.	TRBJ2-1	.	CASSITSPSYNEQFF	TGTGCCAGTAGTATAACTAGCCCCTCCTACAATGAGCAGTTCTTC
TRBV7-3	.	TRBJ1-1	many	CASSLISTEAFF	TGTGCCAGCAGCTTGATAAGTACTGAAGCTTTCTTT
TRBV19	.	TRBJ2-2	.	CTSSKSGKNTGELFF	TGTACCAGTAGTAAGTCTGGGAAGAACACCGGGGAGCTGTTTTTT
TRBV5-5	.	TRBJ1-2	many	CASSLYSNYGYTF	TGTGCCAGCAGCTTGTACAGCAACTATGGCTACACCTTC
TRBV19	.	TRBJ1-1	few	CASLVGQAGTEAFF	TGTGCCAGTCTCGTTGGGCAGGCTGGGACTGAAGCTTTCTTT
TRBV9	.	TRBJ1-5	many	CAGSVAGERNQPQHF	TGTGCCGGCAGCGTAGCTGGGGAGCGCAATCAGCCCCAGCATTTT
TRBV30	.	TRBJ2-7	few	CAWGRGLAVFYEQYF	TGTGCCTGGGGGAGGGGGCTAGCGGTCTTCTACGAGCAGTACTTC
TRBV12-3/TRBV12-4	TRBD1	TRBJ2-3	many	CASSFNRGTDTQYF	TGTGCCAGCAGTTTTAACAGGGGTACAGATACGCAGTATTTT
TRBV12-3/TRBV12-4	TRBD2	TRBJ2-2	many	CATRHRTSFLGDNTGELFF	TGTGCCACCCGGCATAGGACTAGTTTCTTGGGGGACAACACCGGGGAGCTGTTTTTT
TRBV6-5	.	TRBJ2-6	many	CASSYAGTAGANVLTF	TGTGCCAGCAGTTACGCGGGGACGGCTGGGGCCAACGTCCTGACTTTC
TRBV20-1	.	TRBJ1-4	many	CSARTVNEKLFF	TGCAGTGCTAGGACAGTTAATGAAAAACTGTTTTTT
TRBV6-5	.	TRBJ1-3	few	CASSYVESLNTIYF	TGTGCCAGCAGTTACGTGGAGTCTTTAAACACCATATATTTT
TRBV2	.	TRBJ2-1	many	CASGRSWLSEQFF	TGTGCCAGCGGGAGAAGTTGGTTAAGTGAGCAGTTCTTC
TRBV20-1	.	TRBJ2-3	few	CSANPPGTDTQYF	TGCAGTGCTAATCCTCCTGGCACAGATACGCAGTATTTT
TRBV18	.	TRBJ2-7	.	CASSEGYPPYEQYF	TGTGCCAGCTCAGAAGGCTACCCCCCATACGAGCAGTACTTC
TRBV6-4	.	TRBJ1-5	.	CASSPLPGALGQPQHF	TGTGCCAGCAGTCCCCTCCCGGGGGCTTTGGGCCAGCCCCAGCATTTT
TRBV20-1	.	TRBJ1-1	.	CSARQNTEAFF	TGCAGTGCTAGGCAAAACACTGAAGCTTTCTTT
TRBV6-6	.	TRBJ1-5	.	CASSYRGASNQPQHF	TGTGCCAGCAGTTACCGGGGGGCGAGCAATCAGCCCCAGCATTTT
TRBV18	.	TRBJ1-1	many	CASSPPAGRNTEAFF	TGTGCCAGCTCACCACCGGCGGGGAGGAACACTGAAGCTTTCTTT
TRBV5-4	.	TRBJ2-5	many	CASSLILEETQYF	TGTGCCAGCAGCTTAATTTTGGAGGAGACCCAGTACTTC
TRBV24-1	.	TRBJ2-3	.	CATSDFRGDSPGGLDTDTRYF	TGTGCCACCAGTGATTTTCGGGGGGACAGCCCGGGAGGGTTGGACACAGATACGCGGTATTTT
TRBV7-2	TRBD1	TRBJ2-7	many	CASSLTRDRGYEQYF	TGTGCCAGCAGCTTGACGAGGGACAGGGGCTACGAGCAGTACTTC
TRBV28	TRBD2	TRBJ2-1	many	CASLAGVGYNEQFF	TGTGCCAGCCTAGCGGGAGTCGGTTACAATGAGCAGTTCTTC
TRBV11-3	.	TRBJ2-1	.	CASSLSRVDEQFF	TGTGCCAGCAGCTTATCCCGGGTGGATGAGCAGTTCTTC
TRBV12-3/TRBV12-4	TRBD1	TRBJ2-3	few	CASSTGTEDTQYF	TGTGCCAGCAGCACCGGGACAGAGGATACGCAGTATTTT
TRBV28	TRBD2	TRBJ2-7	few	CASTLLAASRDEQYF	TGTGCCAGCACCTTACTAGCGGCCTCTAGGGACGAGCAGTACTTC
TRBV5-1	.	TRBJ2-2	few	CATSSGGGLNTGELFF	TGCGCCACAAGTTCGGGCGGGGGCTTAAACACCGGGGAGCTGTTTTTT
TRBV15	.	TRBJ1-1	.	CATSGGPEAFF	TGTGCCACCAGCGGGGGACCTGAAGCTTTCTTT
TRBV7-9	TRBD1	TRBJ2-3	few	CASSVTPGQGLYTQYF	TGTGCCAGCAGCGTTACCCCGGGACAGGGTCTCTATACGCAGTATTTT
TRBV4-2	.	TRBJ2-1	.	CASSQESPLSSYNEQFF	TGTGCCAGCAGCCAAGAAAGTCCCCTGAGCTCCTACAATGAGCAGTTCTTC
TRBV30	.	TRBJ1-2	.	CAWGDVSGYGYTF	TGTGCCTGGGGGGACGTTAGTGGCTATGGCTACACCTTC
TRBV5-4	TRBD2	TRBJ2-5	many	CASSLGAGGNQETQYF	TGTGCCAGCAGCTTGGGAGCGGGAGGGAACCAAGAGACCCAGTACTTC
TRBV6-2/TRBV6-3	.	TRBJ1-2	.	CASSLLGPGEGYTF	TGTGCCAGCAGTTTATTGGGTCCGGGAGAAGGCTACACCTTC
TRBV13	TRBD2	TRBJ2-5	many	CASSPGLAGGETQYF	TGTGCCAGCAGCCCAGGACTAGCGGGAGGGGAGACCCAGTACTTC
TRBV4-2	TRBD2	TRBJ2-1	.	CASSPEGTSGSTLSYNEQFF	TGTGCCAGCAGCCCCGAGGGGACTAGCGGGAGCACCCTCTCCTACAATGAGCAGTTCTTC
TRBV30	.	TRBJ1-6	many	CAWRGSNSPLHF	TGTGCCTGGAGGGGTAGTAATTCACCCCTCCACTTT
TRBV19	.	TRBJ1-5	many	CASSPDSLSRPQHF	TGTGCCAGTAGCCCCGATTCGCTCAGTAGGCCCCAGCATTTT
TRBV3-1	TRBD2	TRBJ2-3	many	CASSQYEAGEGDTQYF	TGTGCCAGCAGCCAATACGAAGCGGGAGAGGGGGATACGCAGTATTTT
TRBV11-2	TRBD1	TRBJ2-1	many	CASSLGEGQSRYEQFF	TGTGCCAGCAGCTTAGGCGAGGGACAGAGCAGATATGAGCAGTTCTTC
TRBV28	.	TRBJ1-6	few	CASSGQLPNSPLHF	TGTGCCAGCAGTGGACAGCTCCCGAATTCACCCCTCCACTTT
TRBV3-1	.	TRBJ2-5	many	CASSLGHGETQYF	TGTGCCAGCAGCCTTGGGCACGGTGAGACCCAGTACTTC
TRBV20-1	TRBD2	TRBJ2-1	many	CSARDGIAGYNEQFF	TGCAGTGCTAGAGACGGGATAGCGGGATACAATGAGCAGTTCTTC
TRBV20-1	TRBD1	TRBJ1-2	many	CSARSRDRGLSYTF	TGCAGTGCTAGGAGCCGGGACAGGGGGCTCAGCTACACCTTC
TRBV11-2	.	TRBJ1-1	many	CASSLQPSPGTEAFF	TGTGCCAGCAGCTTACAACCCTCCCCGGGCACTGAAGCTTTCTTT
TRBV19	TRBD1	TRBJ2-7	few	CASSGWTGTGEQYF	TGTGCCAGTAGTGGATGGACAGGCACTGGGGAGCAGTACTTC
TRBV6-1	TRBD1	TRBJ2-1	.	CASSAGGWGDNEQFF	TGTGCCAGCAGTGCAGGGGGCTGGGGGGACAATGAGCAGTTCTTC
TRBV6-2/TRBV6-3	.	TRBJ2-7	few	CASSGGGLYYEQYF	TGTGCCAGCAGTGGAGGGGGTCTCTACTACGAGCAGTACTTC
TRBV3-1	.	TRBJ2-7	few	CASSPRQTPRYEQYF	TGTGCCAGCAGCCCCCGACAGACCCCTCGGTACGAGCAGTACTTC
TRBV11-1	.	TRBJ2-7	many	CASSPLAPHEQYF	TGTGCCAGCAGCCCCCTCGCTCCCCACGAGCAGTACTTC
TRBV12-3/TRBV12-4	TRBD1	TRBJ2-3	many	CASSYRGVDTQYF	TGTGCCAGCAGTTACAGGGGTGTGGATACGCAGTATTTT
TRBV13	.	TRBJ2-5	many	CASSFSQTQYF	TGTGCCAGCAGCTTCAGCCAGACCCAGTACTTC
TRBV9	.	TRBJ2-7	.	CASSVGKSADSYEQYF	TGTGCCAGCAGCGTGGGCAAGTCAGCAGACTCCTACGAGCAGTACTTC
TRBV5-1	.	TRBJ1-2	many	CASSLKGKGDGGYTF	TGCGCCAGCAGCTTGAAAGGGAAAGGGGATGGTGGCTACACCTTC
TRBV6-5	.	TRBJ2-7	few	CASSYSTFPETYEQYF	TGTGCCAGCAGTTACTCGACGTTTCCGGAGACCTACGAGCAGTACTTC